These T cell receptor beta chains were read from a single sample in a study of T cell clones after liver transplantation. The assay was immunoSEQ multiplex PCR, and TCRdb's table has in-frame clones only and misses some. The sample includes about 58,000 clones, about 70% seen only once; the top ten take about 2.7%. The sequences come from CD4+ T cells from blood, collected at the roughly 16-month timepoint. Every receptor here comes from a human patient who received a liver transplant. Some T cells here may be from the graft donor. Both conserved end residues are part of each CDR3. A D gene is named only where the DNA matches it firmly. The size field is filled for only some rows; it gives once, few, many or a size class.

v_call	clone_size	j_call	d_call	cdr3_aa	cdr3_nt
TRBV7-2	-	TRBJ2-7	-	CASSSTTESYEQYF	TGTGCCAGCAGCTCAACGACAGAGTCGTACGAGCAGTACTTC
TRBV19	-	TRBJ2-5	-	CASSMGDGTQYF	TGTGCCAGTAGTATGGGTGATGGGACCCAGTACTTC
TRBV9	-	TRBJ2-3	-	CASSVGIDTQYF	TGTGCCAGCAGCGTAGGCATCGATACGCAGTATTTT
TRBV6-1	-	TRBJ1-5	-	CASSDIIWDAPDQPQHF	TGTGCCAGCAGTGACATTATATGGGACGCCCCAGATCAGCCCCAGCATTTT
TRBV11-2	-	TRBJ1-1	-	CASSSTWANTEAFF	TGTGCCAGCAGCTCGACATGGGCCAACACTGAAGCTTTCTTT
TRBV28	-	TRBJ1-1	-	CASSSQGGLNTEAFF	TGTGCCAGCAGTTCACAGGGAGGCCTGAACACTGAAGCTTTCTTT
TRBV28	few	TRBJ1-5	-	CASSLLGLGENQPQHF	TGTGCCAGCAGTTTATTAGGGCTAGGAGAGAATCAGCCCCAGCATTTT
TRBV6-6	-	TRBJ2-1	TRBD2	CASSYFTSGMVNEQFF	TGTGCCAGCAGTTATTTTACTAGCGGGATGGTCAATGAGCAGTTCTTC
TRBV30	few	TRBJ1-5	TRBD1	CAWSLGQGNQPQHF	TGTGCCTGGAGTCTAGGACAGGGGAATCAGCCCCAGCATTTT
TRBV19	-	TRBJ2-3	TRBD2	CASSTRLWTSDADTQYF	TGTGCCAGTAGTACTCGACTTTGGACTAGCGACGCAGATACGCAGTATTTT
TRBV19	-	TRBJ1-5	TRBD1	CASSTLRQGDQPQHF	TGTGCCAGTAGTACCCTAAGACAGGGAGATCAGCCCCAGCATTTT
TRBV18	-	TRBJ1-1	TRBD1	CASSRDREMNTEAFF	TGTGCCAGCTCCCGGGACAGAGAAATGAACACTGAAGCTTTCTTT